This is a list of T cell receptor beta chains from one sample in a study of read filtering for tumor transcriptome and immune sequencing. TCRdb reprocessed the reads with MiXCR, giving one entry per CDR3 protein. In the table there are under 150,000 distinct CDR3 sequences, around 14% of which are singletons. What was sequenced was a population of CD138-negative cells sorted from bone marrow. All receptors come from a donor older than 35 with multiple myeloma. CDR3s include the opening cysteine and the closing phenylalanine or tryptophan. D genes are given only for firm matches. Not every row has a clone size; where given, it reads once, few, many or a size class.

many	TRBJ1-1	TRBV19	.	CASSMKMNTEAFF	TGTGCCAGTAGTATGAAAATGAACACTGAAGCTTTCTTT
many	TRBJ2-5	TRBV29-1	TRBD1	CSVRGGTGGGQETQYF	TGCAGCGTACGAGGGGGGACAGGGGGCGGACAAGAGACCCAGTACTTC
many	TRBJ2-1	TRBV19	TRBD2	CASSGLAGVFFEQFF	TGTGCCAGTAGTGGGCTAGCGGGAGTCTTTTTTGAGCAGTTCTTC
few	TRBJ1-1	TRBV20-1	TRBD1	CSIRQGNTEAFF	TGCAGTATAAGACAGGGGAACACTGAAGCTTTCTTT
many	TRBJ1-1	TRBV9	.	CASSVVPGANTEAFF	TGTGCCAGCAGCGTAGTGCCAGGGGCGAACACTGAAGCTTTCTTT
.	TRBJ2-1	TRBV29-1	.	CSVTDLYNEQFF	TGCAGCGTTACGGACTTGTACAATGAGCAGTTCTTC
.	TRBJ2-7	TRBV9	TRBD1	CASSVEAVPGQGKGEQYF	TGTGCCAGCAGCGTAGAGGCGGTACCGGGACAGGGAAAGGGCGAGCAGTACTTC
many	TRBJ1-1	TRBV7-9	.	CASTTFPRKVNTEAFF	TGTGCCAGCACCACGTTTCCCCGAAAGGTGAACACTGAAGCTTTCTTT
many	TRBJ1-5	TRBV27	.	CASSHRSHQPQHF	TGTGCCAGCAGCCACAGGTCCCATCAGCCCCAGCATTTT
many	TRBJ1-5	TRBV6-5	TRBD1	CASGTGSHQPQHF	TGTGCCAGCGGGACAGGGAGCCACCAGCCCCAGCATTTT
many	TRBJ2-5	TRBV29-1	TRBD2	CSVENSGRWGETQYF	TGCAGCGTTGAGAACAGCGGGAGATGGGGAGAGACCCAGTACTTC
many	TRBJ1-5	TRBV5-5	.	CASSLKSNQPQHF	TGTGCCAGCAGCTTGAAGAGCAATCAGCCCCAGCATTTT
many	TRBJ2-1	TRBV5-1	TRBD2	CASSSGLAENNEQFF	TGCGCCAGCAGCTCCGGACTAGCGGAGAACAATGAGCAGTTCTTC
many	TRBJ1-6	TRBV12-3/TRBV12-4	TRBD1	CASRSPQGVGNSPLHF	TGTGCCAGCAGAAGCCCACAGGGGGTGGGTAATTCACCCCTCCACTTT
many	TRBJ2-1	TRBV6-1	.	CASTAIYNEQFF	TGTGCCAGCACAGCGATCTACAATGAGCAGTTCTTC
many	TRBJ2-1	TRBV7-9	.	CASSLEGSYNEQFF	TGTGCCAGCAGCTTAGAAGGATCCTACAATGAGCAGTTCTTC
.	TRBJ1-1	TRBV5-4	TRBD1	CASSLARGFTEAFF	TGTGCCAGCAGCTTGGCCAGGGGGTTCACTGAAGCTTTCTTT
many	TRBJ2-1	TRBV29-1	.	CSVESMGTGNSYNEQFF	TGCAGCGTTGAATCCATGGGTACAGGGAACTCCTACAATGAGCAGTTCTTC
few	TRBJ2-2	TRBV7-9	.	CASSEGSATPDTGELFF	TGTGCCAGCAGCGAGGGGAGCGCCACCCCGGACACCGGGGAGCTGTTTTTT
many	TRBJ1-2	TRBV18	.	CASSPDRVRGYTF	TGTGCCAGCTCTCCGGACAGAGTCCGTGGCTACACCTTC
few	TRBJ2-1	TRBV29-1	.	CSAPAYSGGYNEQFF	TGCAGCGCCCCAGCGTACAGCGGTGGGTACAATGAGCAGTTCTTC
many	TRBJ2-7	TRBV5-1	.	CASSFGETREQYF	TGCGCCAGCAGCTTTGGAGAGACTAGGGAGCAGTACTTC
many	TRBJ2-1	TRBV18	.	CASSPGAGAYNEQFF	TGTGCCAGCTCACCAGGGGCAGGAGCCTACAATGAGCAGTTCTTC
many	TRBJ2-3	TRBV20-1	TRBD2	CSARDPGQSSGKHTQYF	TGCAGTGCTAGAGATCCGGGACAGTCTAGCGGGAAACATACGCAGTATTTT
many	TRBJ2-2	TRBV5-1	.	CASSLGGAANTGELFF	TGCGCCAGCAGCTTGGGGGGAGCAGCGAACACCGGGGAGCTGTTTTTT
many	TRBJ1-5	TRBV6-5	.	CASSPDSPNQPQHF	TGTGCCAGCAGTCCGGACAGCCCCAATCAGCCCCAGCATTTT
.	TRBJ2-1	TRBV3-1	TRBD2	CASSQVGTSGYNEQFF	TGTGCCAGCAGCCAAGTCGGGACTAGCGGTTACAATGAGCAGTTCTTC
many	TRBJ2-7	TRBV29-1	.	CSVDEGEQYF	TGCAGCGTTGACGAGGGGGAGCAGTACTTC
many	TRBJ1-5	TRBV20-1	.	CSARGPNNQPQHF	TGCAGTGCTAGAGGACCAAACAATCAGCCCCAGCATTTT
many	TRBJ2-4	TRBV29-1	.	CSVTGSGNIQYF	TGCAGCGTTACAGGGTCCGGAAACATTCAGTACTTC
few	TRBJ2-3	TRBV7-8	.	CASSPESVLSTDTQYF	TGTGCCAGCAGCCCCGAGAGCGTTCTTAGCACAGATACGCAGTATTTT
.	TRBJ2-5	TRBV4-3	.	CASSRGSKETQYF	TGCGCCAGCAGCCGGGGCAGTAAAGAGACCCAGTACTTC
many	TRBJ2-1	TRBV7-8	TRBD2	CASSLKRTSEISDEQFF	TGTGCCAGCAGCTTGAAAAGGACTAGCGAGATAAGTGATGAGCAGTTCTTC
.	TRBJ2-1	TRBV12-3/TRBV12-4	.	CARSLILARSGNEQFF	TGTGCCAGGAGTTTGATCCTAGCCCGAAGCGGCAATGAGCAGTTCTTC
many	TRBJ2-1	TRBV7-8	.	CASSLGSINEQFF	TGTGCCAGCAGCTTGGGAAGTATCAATGAGCAGTTCTTC
.	TRBJ2-1	TRBV7-3	TRBD2	CASSFTGTSGFGEQFF	TGTGCCAGCAGCTTTACCGGGACTAGCGGGTTCGGTGAGCAGTTCTTC
many	TRBJ1-6	TRBV10-3	.	CAIGEAVGLYNSPLHF	TGTGCCATCGGAGAAGCCGTCGGGCTCTATAATTCACCCCTCCACTTT
many	TRBJ2-2	TRBV11-3	.	CASSLRSVLAAAALTGELFF	TGTGCCAGCAGCCTGCGGTCTGTGTTGGCCGCAGCCGCGCTCACCGGGGAGCTGTTTTTT
many	TRBJ2-1	TRBV5-1	.	CASSLAKTSYNEQFF	TGCGCCAGCAGCTTGGCGAAGACCTCTTACAATGAGCAGTTCTTC
.	TRBJ2-1	TRBV5-1	.	CASSLQLYNEQFF	TGCGCCAGCAGCTTGCAACTATACAATGAGCAGTTCTTC
many	TRBJ2-3	TRBV9	.	CASSAGPDTQYF	TGTGCCAGCAGCGCAGGACCGGATACGCAGTATTTT
.	TRBJ2-6	TRBV19	.	CASSIGSNSGANVLTF	TGTGCCAGTAGTATTGGCTCGAACTCTGGGGCCAACGTCCTGACTTTC
many	TRBJ1-1	TRBV6-1	TRBD1	CASSEPRTGLWNTEAFF	TGTGCCAGCAGTGAACCCCGGACAGGGTTATGGAACACTGAAGCTTTCTTT
many	TRBJ1-2	TRBV20-1	.	CSASPLGGREKGYTF	TGCAGTGCTAGTCCGCTGGGGGGTAGGGAAAAAGGCTACACCTTC
many	TRBJ2-1	TRBV6-6	.	CASSYIRLGPASSEQFF	TGTGCCAGCAGTTACATTCGATTGGGACCGGCATCTAGCGAGCAGTTCTTC
many	TRBJ2-2	TRBV7-9	TRBD2	CASSSSGRGNTGELFF	TGTGCCAGCAGCTCTAGCGGGAGGGGGAACACCGGGGAGCTGTTTTTT
many	TRBJ2-1	TRBV7-9	.	CASSLGGVDEQFF	TGTGCCAGCAGCTTAGGAGGAGTCGATGAGCAGTTCTTC
many	TRBJ2-6	TRBV24-1	.	CATSASDVVRAGANVLTF	TGTGCCACCAGTGCCTCCGATGTTGTCAGGGCTGGGGCCAACGTCCTGACTTTC
many	TRBJ2-7	TRBV7-9	.	CASSSLASAADYEQYF	TGTGCCAGCAGCTCACTCGCTAGCGCAGCAGATTACGAGCAGTACTTC
many	TRBJ2-1	TRBV7-9	TRBD2	CASSLSLSGRGNEQFF	TGTGCCAGCAGCTTAAGCCTTAGCGGGAGAGGTAATGAGCAGTTCTTC
many	TRBJ2-3	TRBV6-5	TRBD2	CASSPSGSSTTDTQYF	TGTGCCAGCAGTCCTAGCGGCTCTTCTACCACAGATACGCAGTATTTT
.	TRBJ1-1	TRBV6-2/TRBV6-3	.	CASTIPGRNTEAFF	TGTGCCAGCACCATACCTGGCAGGAACACGGAAGCTTTCTTT